This TCR beta chain was found in a study of cytomegalovirus exposure and HLA in healthy donors (dated by TCRdb to 2015 to 2018). Some background on the complete study: An earlier analysis of several hundred of the donors reported about 300 Gb of sequence data and 100 million to 120 million unique TCR beta sequences obtained from around 190 million T cells. Around 300 gigabases of sequencing data and tens of millions of unique TCR sequences were included in an early release covering 500 to 750 HLA-typed donors. Among the 398 genotyped donors, more than 70% belonged to the genetic ancestry cluster associated with self-reported Caucasian donors. The study was designed to test whether signatures of past pathogen exposure could be identified by cataloging public T cell receptors. The study profiled the T cell repertoires of fewer than 850 subjects by immunosequencing and related them to cytomegalovirus serostatus. Along with the roughly 670-subject first cohort, a separate validation cohort of approximately 110 different subjects was used. High-throughput TCR immunosequencing, statistical association of individual TCRs with disease status, and machine learning were combined to predict cytomegalovirus infection status. A later analysis re-analyzed previously published TCR beta repertoires from 666 donors and added high-resolution HLA genotyping to study TCR occurrence patterns. Rather than using new phenotypic data, the later analysis identified candidate immune exposures from TCR beta sequences and from how often those sequences occurred across donors. To decide whether each TCR beta V gene segment behaved as functional or pseudogenic, an earlier analysis of approximately 600 of the donors relied on high-throughput TCR beta sequencing. Alongside the repertoire data, information on donor age, sex, ethnicity and CMV serostatus was compiled. Genome-wide SNP genotypes for about 55% of the roughly 670 donors were used in a later genetic analysis, which treated that subset as a discovery cohort. All discovery cohort repertoires had been generated on a single sequencing platform. HLA typing covered class I and class II loci at four-digit resolution. The number of donors typed differed by locus, with about 629-640 for A, B, C, DRB1 and DQB1, about 500 for DQA1, 600 to 610 for DPA1, and some 440 for DPB1. Because of strong linkage in the cohort, roughly five DR-DQ haplotypes were treated as single units for association and clustering. Among approximately 370 genotyped donors of the cohort, an average of approximately 200,000 unique TCR beta nucleotide sequences was sequenced per donor, of which roughly 18% were non-productive.

In total, over 600 healthy bone marrow donors made up the cohort. At the time of sampling, all cohort members were nominally healthy, though unrecorded immune exposures were likely present. The donor was CMV seropositive and was included in the group of almost 300 seropositive cohort members. Each donor provided a peripheral blood sample, and peripheral blood mononuclear cells were used for TCR beta sequencing. The Qiagen DNeasy Blood Extraction Kit was used to extract genomic DNA from the blood cell samples. The study at large found these results: A further reported finding was that TCR beta sequences accurately predicted the HLA-A and HLA-B alleles for most subjects in the first cohort. A later analysis associated approximately 17,000 TCR beta sequences with specific HLA alleles at a false discovery rate of 0.05. HLA typing was unavailable for some donors at each locus, so association tests used only the typed subset. Several of the top co-occurrence clusters appeared to be linked to parvovirus B19, influenza, CMV and Epstein-Barr virus, according to a later analysis. In an earlier analysis of more than 500 of the donors, most TCR beta V segments appeared in productive rearrangements about 87% or about 30% of the time, broadly matching IMGT annotations. A later analysis found that HLA-associated TCR beta chains were more clonally expanded and had lower generation probabilities than equally common non-associated chains. Compared with the roughly 710-donor mean, donors in an Asian-associated ancestry cluster had fewer N-insertions in productive TCRs, according to a later genetic analysis. Correlated functional status among segregating V segments might be attributable to linkage disequilibrium, but an unknown experimental factor could not be ruled out. For the cohort, immune exposure information was limited to CMV serostatus. A few of the identified cytomegalovirus-associated TCR beta chains were confirmed in vitro to be specific for cytomegalovirus antigens. Assigning TCR associations to individual alleles was difficult when HLA alleles, especially DR and DQ, strongly co-occurred. Because the 87-base-pair reads could not distinguish some IMGT-functional V segments, including TRBV6-2 and TRBV6-3, those segments were excluded. A total of fewer than 200 TCR beta chains were listed by the study as associated with cytomegalovirus. Presence/absence analyses assumed roughly uniform sequencing depth across donors, an assumption that may not hold. Most TCR sequences were observed very rarely across donors, whereas some public TCRs were present in many individuals. A group of highly shared sequence variants was considered likely to be a technical artifact of the sequencing pipeline. Cytomegalovirus status was reported to be diagnosed by the classifier with high specificity and sensitivity in both the original and validation cohorts. This cohort had only TCR beta chains sequenced, and the lack of alpha or paired-chain data limited which features could be detected. Because counts were too low, 15 or so rarely observed V segments, including chromosome 9 orphons, were excluded from the earlier analysis of 500 to 700 of the donors. In a later analysis, TCR association rates were found to vary across HLA loci, with the most associated TCRs seen for DRB1 alleles and the fewest for HLA-C alleles. V-gene and J-gene trimming of TCR beta chains was associated with a missense DCLRE1C variant in a later genetic analysis, and the association was replicated in an independent cohort. According to a later analysis, most CMV-associated TCR beta chains appeared to be HLA-restricted, and the HLA associations seemed to be driven largely by CMV exposure. The authors suggested that the approach could potentially be extended to other disease states and immunological phenotypes.

CDR1 and CDR2 (SGHDT, YYEEEE) derive from the germline V gene. The CDR3 numbers 14 residues from cysteine through phenylalanine. This entry keeps only the CDR3 DNA: 42 bases, framed from base 1. V gives up 4 bases and J gives up 4 bases, and the segment between their germline ends measures 14 bases. Library method: the immunoSEQ multiplex PCR assay. A mixture of 60 forward primers for TCR Vbeta segments and 13 reverse primers for TCR Jbeta segments was used in the multiplex PCR. A multiplex PCR assay on genomic DNA amplified the CDR3 region of rearranged TCR beta genes. On the Illumina HiSeq System, the amplified TCR beta libraries were sequenced as 87-base-pair reads. On the study's bioinformatics: A later analysis counted tens of millions of unique TCR beta chains across the 670 or so repertoires, and 9.5 million to 11 million of these chains were shared by at least two donors. Raw reads were error-corrected and collapsed into unique sequences by a nearest-neighbor algorithm in which closely related sequences were merged to remove PCR and sequencing errors. V, D and J gene segments were assigned by aligning CDR3 sequences to IMGT reference sequences. For a sequence to be retained, a match of at least six nucleotides was required to both a V gene segment and a J gene segment. A rearrangement counted as productive if the CDR3 had no stop codons and remained in frame with V and J, and every other rearrangement counted as non-productive. CDR3 was defined according to IMGT convention as the region running from the second conserved V-encoded cysteine to the conserved J-encoded phenylalanine. Sequences without an unambiguous match to a single V gene segment were excluded from the earlier analysis of 450 to 750 of the donors. In an earlier analysis of several hundred of the donors, V segments were called functional above 56.7% productive rearrangements and were called segregating when the between-donor standard deviation exceeded 5%. A statistical classification framework was built for diagnosing cytomegalovirus status from the catalog of TCR beta chain sequences. In a later analysis, TCR nucleotide sequences were compared against IMGT/GENE-DB human TR gene sequences so that V and J genes could be assigned. In a later analysis, CDR3 sequences and most-parsimonious VDJ recombination scenarios were assigned using the TCRdist pipeline. In a later analysis, each TCR beta chain was defined by its CDR3 amino acid sequence together with its V-gene family, and reads without a unique V-gene family were excluded. A later analysis removed several hundred highly shared, low-generation-probability nucleotide sequences to deal with suspected cross-contamination and a sequencing artifact. For each public chain, a later analysis derived a clonal expansion index from normalized ranks of inferred template counts within each repertoire. Generation probabilities in a later analysis came from a VDJ recombination model fitted to out-of-frame rearrangements, and those results were checked against IGoR. A later analysis scored TCR-TCR, TCR-HLA and TCR-CMV co-occurrence with hypergeometric tests, applying a repertoire-size bias correction to TCR pairs. False discovery rates were estimated in a later analysis by permuting HLA or CMV assignments 20 times. In a later analysis, co-occurring TCRs were grouped using DBSCAN, with TCRdist sequence similarity added in when clustering inside HLA-allele-positive subsets. Repertoires with fewer than 30,000 or more than 120,000 public chains were left out of co-occurrence clustering, as were four to six repertoires with anomalous nucleotide sharing. TCRdb re-hosts the immuneACCESS table, in-frame sequences only. Its copies lack some clones; in the studies checked, an unresolved V gene accounts for under half of them, and the cause for the rest is not known. V, J and clone size are those of that table, while D and trimming were read from the DNA. The sample records some 130,000 clones, roughly four fifths of which are singletons. Approximately 10% of the sample is in the top ten clones.

A word on this clone: There is no known antigen for this receptor. One base away there is no much larger clone; base qualities are not given.

Source material: PBMCs. This receptor was taken from a male donor in good health and CMV-seropositive. This chain is built from TRBV5-6 and TRBJ1-2, with TRBD1 tentatively as D gene (6 bases match). The CDR3 region reads CASSLGDNRYGYTF. The nucleotide sequence is TGTGCCAGCAGCCTAGGGGACAACCGCTATGGCTACACCTTC.